This TCR beta chain came from a study of cytomegalovirus exposure and HLA in healthy donors. Looking at the study overall: There were 117 million unique TCR beta sequences, drawn from about 179 million T cells, in an earlier analysis.

60 Vbeta and 13 Jbeta primers were used in PCR. Sequenced by immunoSEQ multiplex PCR; TCRdb stores in-frame clones only, minus some. The sample has more than 20,000 clones, about 80% seen once. CDR3 length equals 14 residues. In germline, CDR1 is SQVTM, CDR2 ANQGSEA. The J segment lost 1 base and the V segment lost 7 bases, leaving 5 bases of the junction unmatched. This TCR was sampled from a man in his 60s in good health and CMV-seronegative. This chain uses TRBV29-1 with TRBJ2-1; 9 bases fit TRBD1. Input material: PBMCs. CDR3 in amino acids: CSALGTGSYNEQFF. The CDR3 region has the DNA TGCAGCGCTCTAGGGACAGGGTCCTACAATGAGCAGTTCTTC.